This paragraph covers one TCR beta chain sequence. Its antigen is as yet unknown. In the sorted-subset replicate PCRs, around 220 ng DNA, 25,000 to 30,000 T cell genomes, was used. Sequenced by immunoSEQ multiplex PCR; TCRdb stores in-frame clones only, minus some. The sample carries 600,000 to 800,000 clones, about two thirds recorded once. The sample originates from a study of shared clonotypes between healthy human individuals. At the level of the study: Per donor, three plates held CD4 naive cells, three held CD4 memory, two held CD8 naive and one held CD8 memory.

Whole-study results and caveats: Among the subsets, naive ones generally showed larger estimated richness than memory ones.

Germline values: CDR1 SGHDT, CDR2 YYEEEE. The V and J ends lost 5 bases and 9 bases, in that order; junction bases with no gene match: 25. The CDR3 runs to 19 residues. The study drew all its donors from Caucasian adults living in Nashville, Tennessee. The genes are TRBV5-6 and TRBJ2-1; TRBD2 agrees at 8 bases. This sequence originates from a woman aged 30 to 39 in good health. The sequenced material came from memory CD4+ T cells sorted from blood. The subset denotes: CD45RA-negative fraction. CDR3 amino acids: CASRVYAGGRGDYVGEQFF. The CDR3 nucleotides are TGTGCCAGCAGGGTGTACGCGGGAGGTCGAGGGGATTACGTTGGTGAGCAGTTCTTC.